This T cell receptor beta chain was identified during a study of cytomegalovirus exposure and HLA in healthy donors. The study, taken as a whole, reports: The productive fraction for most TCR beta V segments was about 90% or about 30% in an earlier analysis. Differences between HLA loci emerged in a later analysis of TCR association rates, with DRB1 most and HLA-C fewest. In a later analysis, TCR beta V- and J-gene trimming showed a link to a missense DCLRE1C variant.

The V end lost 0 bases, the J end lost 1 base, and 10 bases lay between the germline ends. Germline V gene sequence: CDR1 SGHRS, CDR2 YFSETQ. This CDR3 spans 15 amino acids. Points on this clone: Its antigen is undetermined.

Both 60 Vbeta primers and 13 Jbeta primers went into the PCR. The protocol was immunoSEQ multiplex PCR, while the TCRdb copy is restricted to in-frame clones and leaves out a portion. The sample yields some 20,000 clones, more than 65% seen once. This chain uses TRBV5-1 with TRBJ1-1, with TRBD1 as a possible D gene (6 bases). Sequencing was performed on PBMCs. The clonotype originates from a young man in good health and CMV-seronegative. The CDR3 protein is CASSLGPGQNTEAFF. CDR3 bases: TGCGCCAGCAGCTTGGGTCCGGGACAGAACACTGAAGCTTTCTTT.